The text below deals with one TCR beta chain. The antigen is undetermined. The data were obtained in a study of T cell responses to AZD1222 COVID-19 vaccine. Study-wide results and caveats: Elevations in Spike-specific TCR breadth and depth followed administration of two AZD1222 doses. Repertoires were obtained only post-peak T cell response. Nearly half of unique spike-specific TCRs reportedly avoided B.1.351 and B.1.1.7 mutated regions. There were mostly white British donors and more females than males, and clonal diversity was possibly underestimated.

Profiling relied on immunoSEQ multiplex PCR, and the TCRdb table lists in-frame clones only, not all of them. The sample holds 85,000 to 130,000 clones, over 75% seen once. The CDR3 totals 14 residues. Per germline, CDR1 ENHRY and CDR2 SYGVKD. With 4 bases clipped from V and 3 bases from J, the junction kept 4 bases outside the gene matches. The sample here was peripheral blood, taken on day 0 of AZD1222 vaccination. This receptor was obtained from an adult in good health. J is TRBJ2-7 and V is TRBV10-3; 9 bases match TRBD1. Here the CDR3 reads CAISGADRGYEQYF. DNA for the CDR3: TGTGCCATCAGTGGGGCGGACAGGGGCTACGAGCAGTACTTC.